The 20 T cell receptor beta chains presented below share a single source sample, sequenced in a study of T cells in Graves' hyperthyroidism and ophthalmopathy. From RNA transcripts, TCR beta CDR3 regions were amplified. During a first-round RT-PCR of the TCR CDR3, the HTBI primer set was used. Using its own MiXCR run on the multiplex PCR reads, TCRdb lists one record per CDR3 protein. The sample includes around 600,000 distinct CDR3 sequences, 13% to 15% of them seen just once. Sequences were obtained from blood. The receptors originated from a woman younger than 30 with Graves' ophthalmopathy.

This clonotype has at least ten counts. The chain is built from TRBV10-3 and TRBJ2-3; 8 nucleotides line up with TRBD1. Unmatched junction bases numbered 2, after V lost 0 bases and J lost 3 bases. This CDR3 region has 15 residues. Germline loops: CDR1 ENHRY, CDR2 SYGVKD. CDR3 region: CAISESGTGTDTQYF. CDR3 nucleotide sequence: TGTGCCATCAGTGAGTCCGGGACAGGAACAGATACGCAGTATTTT.

The table lists this clonotype with many counts. The CDR3 nucleotides read TGCAGCGTTGAAAAGGACAGCTCCTACGAGCAGTACTTC. Residues: CSVEKDSSYEQYF. The chain combines TRBV29-1 with TRBJ2-7; TRBD1 might be the D (6 bases). Germline V gives CDR1 SQVTM, CDR2 ANQGSEA. Trimming took 2 bases from V and 0 from J, leaving 8 bases between them. The CDR3 runs to 13 residues.

The table lists this clonotype with many counts. The rearrangement joins TRBV6-6 to TRBJ2-1, with D unresolved. CDR3 length: 15 amino acids. CDR1 and CDR2 from the germline V gene are MNHNY and SVGAGI (reference sequence). Trimming stripped 2 bases from V and 7 bases from J, with 15 bases between. CDR3 coding DNA: TGTGCCAGCAGTTACCTTGGCGCCCCCGGTAATGAGCAGTTCTTC. This encodes CASSYLGAPGNEQFF.

This clonotype was observed many times. This chain joins TRBV24-1 and TRBJ2-1, with 7 bases fitting TRBD2. The CDR3 is 16 amino acids. CDR1 and CDR2 (germline): KGHDR, SFDVKD. Trimming cost V 2 bases and J 4 bases; bases outside gene matches: 7. CDR3 protein: CATSDSWEGQYNEQFF. The CDR3 nucleotides read TGTGCCACCAGTGATTCGTGGGAGGGCCAGTACAATGAGCAGTTCTTC.

This clonotype was recorded many times. The chain carries TRBV27 and TRBJ2-6, with 7 bases matching TRBD1. This CDR3 region has 16 residues. CDR1 MNHEY and CDR2 SMNVEV come from the germline V gene (reference sequence). V trimming: 4 bases; J trimming: 4 bases; junction bases outside the gene matches: 7. CDR3 DNA: TGTGCCAGCAGTTGGACAGGTACCTCAGGGGCCAACGTCCTGACTTTC. Its protein product is CASSWTGTSGANVLTF.

The table lists this clonotype with many counts. V usage is TRBV12-3 or TRBV12-4 and J usage is TRBJ1-5; D is perhaps TRBD1 (5 bases). The length of the CDR3 is 16 residues. Trimming cost V 0 bases and J 7 bases, with 16 bases left between them. The CDR3 nucleotides are TGTGCCAGCAGTTTAGCGGCCACGGCCGGGGGGCAGCCCCAGCATTTT. This encodes CASSLAATAGGQPQHF.

This clonotype has more than one count but fewer than ten. The rearrangement joins TRBV7-9 to TRBJ2-7; TRBD1 matches 9 bases. The germline gives CDR1 SEHNR, CDR2 FQNEAQ (reference sequence). The trim removed 4 bases at V and 2 bases at J, leaving 3 bases unmatched. This CDR3 contains 14 residues. The CDR3, as DNA: TGTGCCAGCAGCTACAGGGGGCCGGCCTACGAGCAGTACTTC. It encodes CASSYRGPAYEQYF.

The rearrangement uses TRBV6-2 or TRBV6-3 and TRBJ2-7; 8 bases line up with TRBD2. CDR3 length equals 17 residues. With 0 bases clipped from V and 6 bases from J, the junction kept 13 bases outside the gene matches. Germline CDR1 is MNHEY and CDR2 is SVGEGT. The CDR3 DNA sequence: TGTGCCAGCAGTTACTCGACGACTAGCGTAAGAGGGAGCGAGCAGTACTTC. Protein product: CASSYSTTSVRGSEQYF.

The V gene is TRBV12-3 or TRBV12-4, the J gene TRBJ1-3; D unresolved. The CDR3 is 12 amino acids. V lost 2 bases and J lost 5, with 4 bases in between. The CDR3 DNA reads as TGTGCCAGCAGTTTATTAAGAAACACCATATATTTT. Translating gives CASSLLRNTIYF.

About this clonotype itself: This may stem from a read error, because a much larger clone lies one nucleotide away. The chain combines TRBV28 with TRBJ1-2, with 11 positions matching TRBD1. The length of the CDR3 is 15 residues. From germline, CDR1 is MDHEN and CDR2 SYDVKM. The DNA of the CDR3 is TGTACCAGCAGTTTCTTCGGACAGGGGGCACGTGGCTACACCTTC. This sequence encodes CTSSFFGQGARGYTF.

This clonotype was counted only a few times. The rearrangement joins TRBV30 to TRBJ2-3, with 8 bases that match TRBD1. Germline V gene lookup returns CDR1 GTSNPN and CDR2 SVGIG (reference sequence). Trimming at V came to 2 bases and at J to 6 bases, leaving 4 bases not matched to a gene. The CDR3 consists of 13 residues. The CDR3 reads CAWSPWDRDTQYF. The CDR3, as DNA: TGTGCCTGGAGTCCATGGGACAGGGATACGCAGTATTTT.

This clonotype was seen repeatedly, ten times or more. The chain links TRBV30 to TRBJ1-2; no clear D gene. The ends were cut back, 0 bases at V and 7 bases at J, with 15 bases in the middle. Germline V gene lookup returns CDR1 GTSNPN and CDR2 SVGIG (reference sequence). This CDR3 region has 14 residues. CDR3 nucleotide sequence: TGTGCCTGGAGTGTCGAAGGGAGAATGAGTGGCTACACCTTC. Protein: CAWSVEGRMSGYTF.

In this sample, this clonotype turned up many times. This chain connects TRBV7-2 to TRBJ2-4; possible D gene TRBD1, 5 bases. The CDR3 spans 13 residues. The V end lost 0 bases, the J end lost 7 bases, and 7 bases lay between the germline ends. Germline values: CDR1 SGHTA, CDR2 FQGNSA. For the CDR3, the DNA is TGTGCCAGCAGCTTAGCCCAGGGTAACATTCAGTACTTC. Its translation: CASSLAQGNIQYF.

The CDR3 DNA reads as TGTGCCAGCAGCCCCCTATGGGGGGACTATGAAAAACTGTTTTTT. It encodes CASSPLWGDYEKLFF. The chain has TRBV7-9 and TRBJ1-4; D possibly corresponds to TRBD1 (5 bases). Germline V gene lookup returns CDR1 SEHNR and CDR2 FQNEAQ (reference sequence). Trimming took off 5 bases at V and 6 bases at J, with 16 bases between the two ends. This CDR3 comprises 15 residues.

This clonotype was counted at least ten times. This chain connects TRBV5-1 to TRBJ1-4; a weak D match, TRBD1 (5 bases). The length of the CDR3 is 13 residues. From germline, CDR1 is SGHRS and CDR2 YFSETQ. The V end was cut by 2 bases, the J end by 8 bases, with 10 bases between. This CDR3 reads CASSLRGWEKLFF. In DNA form, the CDR3 reads TGCGCCAGCAGCTTACGGGGCTGGGAAAAACTGTTTTTT.

This chain uses TRBV4-3 with TRBJ2-3; the D gene is possibly TRBD1 (6 bases). The length of the CDR3 is 16 residues. V was shortened by 1 base and J by 2 bases, with 13 bases between the two germline ends. Germline CDR1 reads LGHNA; CDR2 reads YSLEER. Here the CDR3 DNA reads TGCGCCAGCAGCCAAGGTTCAGGGGCCCTCACAGATACGCAGTATTTT. This encodes CASSQGSGALTDTQYF.

The chain joins TRBV30 to TRBJ1-5; D ambiguous. The CDR3 covers 16 residues. V was clipped by 1 base and J by 4 bases, with 17 bases between them. Germline V gene lookup returns CDR1 GTSNPN and CDR2 SVGIG (reference sequence). CDR3 sequence (DNA): TGTGCCTGGAGTGATATCGACGCGAGCTCAAATCAGCCCCAGCATTTT. Encoded protein: CAWSDIDASSNQPQHF. Full variable domain (remainder filled in from reference TRBV30 and TRBJ1-5): SQTIHQWPATLVQPVGSPLSLECTVEGTSNPNLYWYRQAAGRGLQLLFYSVGIGQISSEVPQNLSASRPQDRQFILSSKKLLLSDSGFYLCAWSDIDASSNQPQHFGDGTRLSIL.

In this sample, this clonotype turned up many times. V and J are TRBV28 and TRBJ2-5; tentatively, D is TRBD2 (6 bases). Germline V gives CDR1 MDHEN, CDR2 SYDVKM. The ends were cut back, 7 bases at V and 9 bases at J, with 21 bases in the middle. The CDR3 spans 14 residues. CDR3 nucleotides: TGTGCCAGCACCGCGGAGGGTATCCCTAGGGCCCAGTACTTC. Encoded protein: CASTAEGIPRAQYF.

This sequence joins TRBV5-4 and TRBJ2-7; TRBD2 matches at 10 bases. After removal of 3 bases from V and 5 bases from J, the junction contained 8 bases not matched to a gene. Germline V gives CDR1 SGHNT, CDR2 YYREEE (reference sequence). The CDR3 totals 15 residues. For the CDR3, the DNA is TGTGCCAGCAGCTCGGATCTAGCGGGAGTAAACGAGCAGTACTTC. Protein product: CASSSDLAGVNEQYF.

This chain uses TRBV7-9 with TRBJ1-2; D gene unclear. This CDR3 has 17 amino acids. CDR1 and CDR2 (germline): SEHNR, FQNEAQ (reference sequence). V lost 5 bases and J lost 4, with 23 bases in between. DNA of the CDR3: TGTGCCAGCAGCCAAGACCTTACAGCTGCGGGGTCCTATGGCTACACCTTC. Amino acid sequence: CASSQDLTAAGSYGYTF. Full variable domain (remainder filled in from reference TRBV7-9 and TRBJ1-2): DTGVSQNPRHKITKRGQNVTFRCDPISEHNRLYWYRQTLGQGPEFLTYFQNEAQLEKSRLLSDRFSAERPKGSFSTLEIQRTEQGDSAMYLCASSQDLTAAGSYGYTFGSGTRLTVV.